The 25 T cell receptor beta chains presented below share a single source sample, sequenced in a study of blood T cell repertoires in COVID-19. TCRdb's table, derived via immunoSEQ multiplex PCR, lists solely in-frame clones and lacks some. The sample consists of 30,000 to 35,000 clones, 80% to 90% of them appearing once. Sequencing used peripheral blood. Every receptor here comes from a man older than 75 with acute or convalescent COVID-19.

The chain joins TRBV5-1 to TRBJ2-7; 7 nucleotides line up with TRBD2. Trimming removed 7 bases from V and 4 bases from J; junction bases left unmatched: 8. The V gene's germline CDR1 is SGHRS and CDR2 YFSETQ. The CDR3 extends over 13 amino acids. The CDR3 here is CASRAREGYEQYF. CDR3 bases: TGCGCCAGCCGGGCGAGGGAGGGGTACGAGCAGTACTTC.

This chain joins TRBV7-9 and TRBJ1-5; TRBD1 matches at 8 bases. V shed 9 bases, J shed 0 bases, and the junction held 7 bases outside the gene matches. The CDR3 is made up of 15 amino acids. Germline CDR1 and CDR2: SEHNR and FQNEAQ (reference sequence). This chain's CDR3 is CASLIRGLSNQPQHF. Written as DNA, the CDR3 is TGTGCCAGTCTAATCAGGGGGCTTAGCAATCAGCCCCAGCATTTT. Full variable domain (rest looked up from reference TRBV7-9 and TRBJ1-5): DTGVSQNPRHKITKRGQNVTFRCDPISEHNRLYWYRQTLGQGPEFLTYFQNEAQLEKSRLLSDRFSAERPKGSFSTLEIQRTEQGDSAMYLCASLIRGLSNQPQHFGDGTRLSIL.

This clone was counted only a few times. The chain is built from TRBV28 and TRBJ2-3; TRBD2 matches at 14 bases. The trim removed 8 bases at V and 3 bases at J, leaving 16 bases unmatched. CDR3 length equals 19 residues. The germline V gene encodes CDR1 MDHEN and CDR2 SYDVKM. The CDR3 spells CASGGLGLAGGGGTDTQYF. The CDR3 coding sequence is TGTGCCAGCGGGGGGCTCGGACTAGCGGGAGGAGGTGGGACAGATACGCAGTATTTT.

This clone was counted a single time. The chain combines TRBV28 with TRBJ2-7; 7 bases fit TRBD1. V shed 6 bases and J 0 bases; nucleotides not matched to a gene: 8. From germline, CDR1 is MDHEN and CDR2 SYDVKM. The length of the CDR3 is 15 residues. The CDR3 loop is CASRAGTAISYEQYF. In nucleotides, the CDR3 is TGTGCCAGCAGAGCAGGGACAGCGATCTCCTACGAGCAGTACTTC.

The chain has TRBV19 and TRBJ1-3; tentatively, D is TRBD1 (6 bases). This CDR3 is 14 amino acids long. Trimming pared 6 bases from V and 4 bases from J, leaving 13 bases between. The germline V gene has CDR1 LNHDA and CDR2 SQIVND (reference sequence). The chain's CDR3 is CASRGGVSGNTIYF. In DNA form, the CDR3 reads TGTGCCAGTAGAGGGGGGGTATCGGGAAACACCATATATTTT. The complete variable domain, with remaining parts taken from reference TRBV19 and TRBJ1-3, reads DGGITQSPKYLFRKEGQNVTLSCEQNLNHDAMYWYRQDPGQGLRLIYYSQIVNDFQKGDIAEGYSVSREKKESFPLTVTSAQKNPTAFYLCASRGGVSGNTIYFGEGSWLTVV.

The chain recombines TRBV7-2 with TRBJ2-1; possibly TRBD2 for D (6 bases). The CDR3 covers 15 residues. The ends were cut back, 5 bases at V and 3 bases at J, with 14 bases in the middle. CDR1 SGHTA and CDR2 FQGNSA come from the germline V gene. CDR3 sequence reads: CASSSPGLHYNEQFF. Written as DNA, the CDR3 is TGTGCCAGCAGCAGCCCGGGACTCCACTACAATGAGCAGTTCTTC.

The V gene is TRBV5-5, the J gene TRBJ1-2, with 8 bases identical to TRBD1. Germline assignment: CDR1 SGHKS and CDR2 YYEKEE (reference sequence). This CDR3 is 13 amino acids long. The V segment lost 5 bases and the J segment 8 bases; nucleotides outside the gene matches: 8. The CDR3 loop reads CASRPTGAMGYTF. CDR3 coding DNA: TGTGCCAGCAGGCCGACAGGGGCGATGGGCTACACCTTC. Using reference TRBV5-5 and TRBJ1-2 for the parts outside the CDR3, the full variable domain is DAGVTQSPTHLIKTRGQQVTLRCSPISGHKSVSWYQQVLGQGPQFIFQYYEKEERGRGNFPDRFSARQFPNYSSELNVNALLLGDSALYLCASRPTGAMGYTFGSGTRLTVV.

The chain uses TRBV5-6 and TRBJ2-2; tentatively, D is TRBD1 (5 bases). V shed 1 base and J shed 3 bases, with 10 bases lying between them. This CDR3 is built from 15 residues. Germline CDR1 is SGHDT and CDR2 is YYEEEE. CDR3 nucleotide sequence: TGTGCCAGCAGCTTGCAGGGAAGGGACACCGGGGAGCTGTTTTTT. As protein: CASSLQGRDTGELFF. Full variable domain (outside the CDR3, taken from reference TRBV5-6 and TRBJ2-2): DAGVTQSPTHLIKTRGQQVTLRCSPKSGHDTVSWYQQALGQGPQFIFQYYEEEERQRGNFPDRFSGHQFPNYSSELNVNALLLGDSALYLCASSLQGRDTGELFFGEGSRLTVL.

The chain has TRBV11-2 and TRBJ2-1, with TRBD2 matching over 9 bases. The CDR3 is 17 amino acids. CDR1 SGHAT and CDR2 FQNNGV come from the germline V gene. The trim removed 5 bases at V and 8 bases at J, leaving 16 bases unmatched. CDR3 sequence reads: CASSARRVAGAYDEQFF. DNA of the CDR3: TGTGCCAGCAGCGCCCGACGGGTAGCGGGAGCGTACGATGAGCAGTTCTTC.

This clone was observed a handful of times. V gene TRBV18 combines with J gene TRBJ2-3; D is undetermined. The CDR3 length is 14 residues. Germline CDR1 and CDR2: KGHSH and LQKENI. V lost 3 bases and J 0 bases, leaving 7 bases between the germline ends. DNA of the CDR3: TGTGCCAGCTCACCTCAGTATAGCACAGATACGCAGTATTTT. Amino acid sequence: CASSPQYSTDTQYF.

The chain couples TRBV2 to TRBJ2-1, with 9 bases aligning to TRBD2. The CDR3 is 11 amino acids. V lost 6 bases to trimming and J lost 10 bases; unmatched junction nucleotides: 1. Per the germline V gene, CDR1 is SNHLY and CDR2 is FYNNEI. CDR3 residues: CASRLAGEQFF. The CDR3 DNA is TGTGCCAGCAGGCTAGCGGGGGAGCAGTTCTTC.

This clone appeared a single time. The gene calls are TRBV5-4 and TRBJ2-1; no firm D call. V lost 3 bases and J lost 4, with 14 bases in between. Germline V gene data show CDR1 as SGHNT and CDR2 as YYREEE (reference sequence). This CDR3 is built from 15 residues. CDR3 region: CASSSRLAAYNEQFF. CDR3 in DNA: TGTGCCAGCAGCTCCCGGTTGGCGGCTTACAATGAGCAGTTCTTC.

A few counts support this clone. The chain has TRBV19 and TRBJ2-7, with no clear D. The CDR3 contains 12 residues. Germline values: CDR1 LNHDA, CDR2 SQIVND (reference sequence). Trimming pared 4 bases from V and 4 bases from J, leaving 8 bases between. CDR3 sequence (DNA): TGTGCCAGTAGTACCTCGGGTTACGAGCAGTACTTC. This sequence encodes CASSTSGYEQYF.

CDR3 sequence: CASSMRVDAEQYF. CDR3 DNA: TGTGCCAGTAGTATGCGAGTTGATGCCGAGCAGTACTTC. V and J are TRBV19 and TRBJ2-7; unclear D gene. V gave up 3 bases and J gave up 6 bases, with 12 bases separating them. Per germline, CDR1 LNHDA and CDR2 SQIVND (reference sequence). The CDR3 loop spans 13 amino acids.

The CDR3 reads CASRRTASSGANVLTF. DNA for the CDR3: TGTGCCAGCAGGAGGACTGCAAGCTCTGGGGCCAACGTCCTGACTTTC. The V call is TRBV27, the J call TRBJ2-6, with a weak D call TRBD2 (5 bases). CDR1 MNHEY and CDR2 SMNVEV come from the germline V gene (reference sequence). Deletions cut 6 bases from V and 0 bases from J, with 12 bases between. The CDR3 is 16 residues long.

In the case of this clone: No DNA is shown, since the ends of the CDR3 on it are uncertain; the CDR3 is the one TCRdb lists. This rearrangement joins TRBV21-1 to TRBJ1-6; TRBD1, the table's D call, was not compared with the DNA. TRBV21-1 is reported as a pseudogene. The CDR3 has 17 residues if both end residues are counted. The CDR3 loop is CASSKVGRGTYNSPLHF.

The genes are TRBV18 and TRBJ1-3; 7 bases are a match to TRBD1. The CDR3 is 15 residues long. The V gene end was trimmed by 6 bases and the J gene end by 2 bases; junction bases not matched to a gene: 7. Germline assignment: CDR1 KGHSH and CDR2 LQKENI. CDR3 in DNA: TGTGCCAGCTCTTGGGACAGAAGTACTGGAAACACCATATATTTT. Translating gives CASSWDRSTGNTIYF. Combining the CDR3 with reference TRBV18 and TRBJ1-3 gives the whole variable domain NAGVMQNPRHLVRRRGQEARLRCSPMKGHSHVYWYRQLPEEGLKFMVYLQKENIIDESGMPKERFSAEFPKEGPSILRIQQVVRGDSAAYFCASSWDRSTGNTIYFGEGSWLTVV.

J is TRBJ1-5 and V is TRBV19; D unclear. The germline CDR1 and CDR2 sequences are LNHDA and SQIVND (reference sequence). CDR3 size: 15 residues. V lost 3 bases and J lost 0, with 9 bases in between. The CDR3 reads CASSIKLLSNQPQHF. The DNA for the CDR3 is TGTGCCAGTAGTATTAAGCTACTTAGCAATCAGCCCCAGCATTTT.

The chain carries TRBV7-9 and TRBJ1-6, with TRBD1 identical over 8 bases. V was clipped by 3 bases and J by 7 bases; unmatched bases: 8. The germline CDR1 and CDR2 sequences are SEHNR and FQNEAQ (reference sequence). The CDR3 runs to 16 residues. CDR3 sequence (DNA): TGTGCCAGCAGCTTGGACAGGGCCAACGGCAATTCACCCCTCCACTTT. Amino acid sequence: CASSLDRANGNSPLHF.

CDR3 coding DNA: TGCGCCAGCAGCTTGGAAGGGCAGGGGTCCTACGAGCAGTACTTC. Amino acids: CASSLEGQGSYEQYF. The chain couples TRBV5-1 to TRBJ2-7; maybe TRBD1 (6 bases). Germline-derived CDR1 and CDR2 are SGHRS and YFSETQ. The CDR3 sequence is 15 residues long. Trimming left V 0 bases short and J 1 base short, with 11 bases between.

CDR3 sequence: CASSISSNPGELFF. CDR3 in DNA: TGTGCCAGTAGTATTAGCTCTAATCCCGGGGAGCTGTTTTTT. V and J are TRBV19 and TRBJ2-2, with D unclear. This CDR3 region has 14 residues. The V and J ends lost 3 bases and 6 bases respectively, with 11 bases between them. CDR1 LNHDA and CDR2 SQIVND come from the germline V gene (reference sequence).

The genes are TRBV2 and TRBJ2-2; 9 bases are a match to TRBD2. With V trimmed by 3 bases and J by 6 bases, 5 bases remained unmatched. Germline V CDR1 and CDR2: SNHLY, FYNNEI. The CDR3 length is 15 residues. The CDR3: CASSELAGNAGELFF. The DNA for the CDR3 is TGTGCCAGCAGTGAGCTAGCGGGAAATGCCGGGGAGCTGTTTTTT.

The chain employs TRBV10-3 and TRBJ2-1; 7 bases match TRBD1. This CDR3 is built from 13 residues. Germline V lookup: CDR1 ENHRY, CDR2 SYGVKD. V dropped 6 bases and J dropped 8; count of bases not matched to a gene: 7. The CDR3: CAISVRQGYEQFF. In DNA form, the CDR3 reads TGTGCCATCAGCGTACGACAGGGATATGAGCAGTTCTTC.

This rearrangement joins TRBV11-3 to TRBJ2-7, with D possibly TRBD1 on 6 matching bases. Germline CDR1 reads SGHNT; CDR2 reads YENEEA. The CDR3 contains 16 residues. Trimming removed 6 bases from V and 3 bases from J, with 21 bases in between. CDR3: CASSLRSGAMLYEQYF. DNA for the CDR3: TGTGCCAGCAGTTTAAGGTCAGGGGCCATGCTCTACGAGCAGTACTTC.

The chain is built from TRBV28 and TRBJ1-5; TRBD1 is a possible D gene (5 bases). Germline V CDR1 and CDR2: MDHEN, SYDVKM. V lost 5 bases to trimming and J lost 3 bases, with 14 bases between them. This CDR3 region has 15 residues. This CDR3 is CASSPPGGDNQPQHF. The CDR3 nucleotides read TGTGCCAGCAGTCCTCCTGGAGGGGACAATCAGCCCCAGCATTTT.